The source of this T cell receptor beta chain is a study of regulatory T cells in long-lasting Graves disease. This clonotype has a count of ten or more. The antigen is unknown. CDR3 size: 14 residues. The V end was cut by 1 base, the J end by 8 bases, with 12 bases between. The germline gives CDR1 SGHTA, CDR2 FQGTGA. The time point is: newly diagnosed GD, antithyroid drugs for less than 3 months. TCR sequences were obtained from RNA taken from PBMCs. HTBI primers from iRepertoire and Arm-PCR of CDR3 regions yielded the TCR beta libraries. TCRdb itself ran the multiplex PCR reads through MiXCR, one entry per CDR3 protein. The data contain hundreds of thousands of distinct CDR3 sequences, around 12% of them singletons. Study findings and constraints: Only a small sample size was used, which may have cut accuracy.

This same sample was also part of a study on T cells in Graves' hyperthyroidism and ophthalmopathy. Per that paper: Patients showing uncontrolled infection, other autoimmune disease, pregnancy or lactation were ineligible. Together with thyroid ultrasound, orbital computed tomography, serum thyroxine and TRAb, clinical symptoms were used for diagnoses. HTBI primers drove first-round RT-PCR of the TCR CDR3.

The source is a woman aged 30 to 39 with Graves disease. This chain links TRBV7-3 with TRBJ2-1; tentative D call: TRBD1 (5 bases). The sample here was peripheral blood mononuclear cells (PBMCs), taken at new diagnosis, from a patient treated with antithyroid drugs. The chain's CDR3 is CASSLNGPRDEQFF. CDR3 in DNA: TGTGCCAGCAGCTTAAATGGGCCCAGGGATGAGCAGTTCTTC.